What follows are 22 T cell receptor beta chains derived from one specimen sequenced in a study of HIV-infected patients and healthy controls. The repertoire came from unfractionated whole blood and reflected all unsorted peripheral T cells. Alpha and beta constant-region primers primed reverse transcription of 400 to 500 ng RNA. Alpha and beta chain libraries were made separately by chain-specific third strand synthesis with multiplexing indices. In TCRdb, the 5' RACE reads were re-called with MiXCR into one record per CDR3 protein. The sample has under 10,000 distinct CDR3 sequences, about 5.8% seen once. The sequencing sample was made of blood. The source of these receptors is an adult in good health.

This clonotype is judged medium-sized (0.01 to 0.1%). The J gene is TRBJ2-5, the V gene TRBV11-2, with D unresolved. The V end lost 6 bases, the J end lost 5 bases, and 10 bases lay between the germline ends. The CDR3 spans 12 residues. Germline V CDR1 and CDR2: SGHAT, FQNNGV. The CDR3 loop reads CASSKGLETQYF. In DNA, the CDR3 is TGTGCCAGCAGTAAGGGATTGGAGACCCAGTACTTC.

In its sample, this clonotype is medium-sized. The chain recombines TRBV7-8 with TRBJ1-3, with no clear D. The CDR3 has 13 amino acids. Germline V gene sequence: CDR1 SGHVS, CDR2 FQNEAQ. V was pared by 1 base and J by 0 bases, with 1 base between. CDR3 nucleotides: TGTGCCAGCAGCTTAGGCTCTGGAAACACCATATATTTT. It encodes CASSLGSGNTIYF.

This clonotype qualifies as medium-sized. The J gene is TRBJ1-2, the V gene TRBV24-1; 7 positions match TRBD1. Germline V gene lookup returns CDR1 KGHDR and CDR2 SFDVKD. The CDR3 length is 12 residues. V was pared by 3 bases and J by 14 bases, with 8 bases of the junction left unmatched. The CDR3 sequence: CATSDLTGIRTF. CDR3 coding DNA: TGTGCCACCAGTGATCTGACAGGGATTCGGACCTTC.

Within the sample, this clonotype is medium-sized. The chain is built from TRBV20-1 and TRBJ2-5, with D unresolved. CDR3 length: 15 amino acids. CDR1 DFQATT and CDR2 SNEGSKA come from the germline V gene (reference sequence). Trimming took 3 bases from V and 5 from J, leaving 19 bases between them. In DNA form, the CDR3 reads TGCAGTGCTAGGGATCCGGGCATGTCAACTGAGACCCAGTACTTC. The encoded protein is CSARDPGMSTETQYF.

The chain uses TRBV7-2 and TRBJ1-5; tentative D call: TRBD1 (5 bases). The V end lost 2 bases, the J end lost 0 bases, and 11 bases lay between the germline ends. Germline V CDR1 and CDR2: SGHTA, FQGNSA. The CDR3 is 16 residues long. The DNA for the CDR3 is TGTGCCAGCAGCTTAAGGGGCAGGAATAGCAATCAGCCCCAGCATTTT. Translating gives CASSLRGRNSNQPQHF.

In its sample, this clonotype is medium-sized. This rearrangement joins TRBV5-1 to TRBJ2-1; perhaps TRBD2 as D (6 bases). The CDR3 runs to 16 residues. Deletions cut 0 bases from V and 5 bases from J, with 15 bases between. CDR1 and CDR2 (germline): SGHRS, YFSETQ. CDR3 residues: CASSLVEGWNNNEQFF. The DNA of the CDR3 is TGCGCCAGCAGCTTGGTGGAGGGATGGAACAACAATGAGCAGTTCTTC.

Relative to its sample, this clonotype is medium-sized. CDR3 amino acids: CASSLAGAFDTGELFF. CDR3 coding DNA: TGTGCCAGCAGCTTGGCGGGAGCCTTCGACACCGGGGAGCTGTTTTTT. The chain employs TRBV7-8 and TRBJ2-2; 7 nucleotides align to TRBD2. J was trimmed by 3 bases and V by 3 bases; bases with no gene match: 7. The CDR3 covers 16 residues. Germline loops: CDR1 SGHVS, CDR2 FQNEAQ. Full variable domain (outside the CDR3, taken from reference TRBV7-8 and TRBJ2-2): GAGVSQSPRYKVAKRGQDVALRCDPISGHVSLFWYQQALGQGPEFLTYFQNEAQLDKSGLPSDRFFAERPEGSVSTLKIQRTQQEDSAVYLCASSLAGAFDTGELFFGEGSRLTVL.

This clonotype was detected a few times. The DNA of the CDR3 is TGTGCCAGCAGCCAAGATATTCGAATGAGAAGGAGGGACAGGGGGCTTTCCGGGGAGCTGTTTTTT. Translating gives CASSQDIRMRRRDRGLSGELFF. V gene TRBV14 combines with J gene TRBJ2-2, with 12 bases identical to TRBD1. V was clipped by 0 bases and J by 6 bases; unmatched bases: 20. This CDR3 region has 22 residues. The germline V gene encodes CDR1 SGHDN and CDR2 FVKESK.

This clonotype appeared many times. This chain connects TRBV5-4 to TRBJ1-5, with 12 bases fitting TRBD1. The CDR3 totals 17 residues. CDR1 and CDR2 from the germline V gene are SGHNT and YYREEE (reference sequence). After removal of 3 bases from V and 1 base from J, the junction contained 5 bases not matched to a gene. The CDR3 nucleotides are TGTGCCAGCAGCTCAATGGGACAGGGGGCAAGCAATCAGCCCCAGCATTTT. Translated, it gives CASSSMGQGASNQPQHF.

This clonotype occurred many times. The V gene is TRBV30, the J gene TRBJ1-1, with D maybe TRBD1 (6 bases). Germline V gene data show CDR1 as GTSNPN and CDR2 as SVGIG (reference sequence). The ends were cut back, 4 bases at V and 3 bases at J, with 9 bases in the middle. The CDR3 is made up of 12 amino acids. CDR3 nucleotide sequence: TGTGCCTGGACGCCAGGGGACACTGAAGCTTTCTTT. Its protein is CAWTPGDTEAFF. Full variable domain (rest looked up from reference TRBV30 and TRBJ1-1): SQTIHQWPATLVQPVGSPLSLECTVEGTSNPNLYWYRQAAGRGLQLLFYSVGIGQISSEVPQNLSASRPQDRQFILSSKKLLLSDSGFYLCAWTPGDTEAFFGQGTRLTVV.

By frequency in the sample, this clonotype is medium-sized. The gene calls are TRBV28 and TRBJ1-2; D remains unclear. Germline values: CDR1 MDHEN, CDR2 SYDVKM. The CDR3 spans 15 residues. Trimming removed 3 bases from V and 5 bases from J, with 16 bases in between. CDR3 in amino acids: CASSFRTDTPYGYTF. In DNA form, the CDR3 reads TGTGCCAGCAGTTTCCGGACGGATACTCCGTATGGCTACACCTTC.

This clonotype has at least ten counts. The chain is built from TRBV13 and TRBJ1-4; D remains ambiguous. V was cut by 6 bases and J by 2 bases, with 13 bases left in between. The CDR3 consists of 15 residues. The germline V gene has CDR1 PRHDT and CDR2 FYEKMQ (reference sequence). The CDR3 DNA follows: TGTGCCAGCAGTTCGCCCGTTGAGACTAATGAAAAACTGTTTTTT. It codes for CASSSPVETNEKLFF.

This clonotype appeared once. V usage is TRBV7-6 and J usage is TRBJ2-5, with 9 bases lining up with TRBD1. From germline, CDR1 is SGHVS and CDR2 FNYEAQ. CDR3 length equals 16 residues. The ends lost 0 bases at V and 4 bases at J; junction bases unmatched: 6. The DNA for the CDR3 is TGTGCCAGCAGCTTAGCGGGGACAGGGTCGGGAGAGACCCAGTACTTC. Translation: CASSLAGTGSGETQYF.

The chain links TRBV5-5 to TRBJ1-5; D uncertain. The CDR3 covers 14 residues. The V gene lost 1 base and the J gene lost 4 bases, with 9 bases spanning the gap. The germline V gene has CDR1 SGHKS and CDR2 YYEKEE (reference sequence). The CDR3 protein is CASSLWQANQPQHF. CDR3 nucleotides: TGTGCCAGCAGCTTGTGGCAGGCAAATCAGCCCCAGCATTTT.

Ten or more counts support this clonotype. The V and J genes are TRBV19 and TRBJ2-6; the D gene is possibly TRBD2 (7 bases). The CDR3 is 15 amino acids. The germline CDR1 and CDR2 sequences are LNHDA and SQIVND (reference sequence). V dropped 10 bases and J dropped 2 bases, with 15 bases sitting between them. CDR3: CATREGGTGANVLTF. In DNA, the CDR3 is TGTGCCACTAGGGAGGGGGGAACTGGGGCCAACGTCCTGACTTTC.

This clonotype was picked up many times. The chain combines TRBV18 with TRBJ2-3; D is undetermined. The length of the CDR3 is 11 residues. Germline-derived CDR1 and CDR2 are KGHSH and LQKENI. V was clipped by 5 bases and J by 4 bases, with 4 bases between them. The DNA of the CDR3 is TGTGCCAGCTCAAGCGCAGATACGCAGTATTTT. Its protein is CASSSADTQYF.

This clonotype is large. The V call is TRBV12-3 or TRBV12-4, the J call TRBJ2-3; no clear D. V gave up 6 bases and J gave up 5 bases, with 12 bases separating them. This CDR3 has 13 amino acids. DNA of the CDR3: TGTGCCAGCAGGGACCGGGCGATAGATACGCAGTATTTT. Amino acid sequence: CASRDRAIDTQYF.

This clonotype is classed as medium-sized. The V and J genes are TRBV6-5 and TRBJ2-7; unclear D gene. This CDR3 has 9 residues. With 7 bases removed from V and 8 bases from J, the gap between germline ends came to 6 bases. Germline V CDR1 and CDR2: MNHEY, SVGAGI. DNA of the CDR3: TGTGCCAGCAATAAAAAGCAGTACTTC. Protein product: CASNKKQYF.

As to this clonotype: A much larger clone lies a single base off, so this may be a read error. The gene calls are TRBV6-6 and TRBJ2-5, with no clear D. TRBJ2-1 matches the DNA end more closely, so the J call is doubtful. Germline values: CDR1 MNHNY, CDR2 SVGAGI (reference sequence). This CDR3 region has 13 residues. The CDR3 reads CASSYSPSETQFF. The CDR3 nucleotides read TGTGCCAGCAGTTACTCTCCCTCAGAGACCCAGTTCTTC.

This clonotype is medium-sized within its sample. V is TRBV29-1 and J is TRBJ2-7; D is uncertain. This CDR3 has 11 residues. Germline CDR1 and CDR2: SQVTM and ANQGSEA. The V end lost 7 bases, the J end lost 3 bases, and 10 bases lay between the germline ends. Here the CDR3 DNA reads TGCAGCGCCAGACTGAACTACGAGCAGTACTTC. Translation gives CSARLNYEQYF.

This chain uses TRBV5-1 with TRBJ1-4, with D tentatively TRBD1 (5 bases). Trimming took 4 bases from V and 0 from J, leaving 10 bases between them. This CDR3 comprises 15 residues. Germline assignment: CDR1 SGHRS and CDR2 YFSETQ. The DNA for the CDR3 is TGCGCCAGCAGCGGGGACCCCGCAACTAATGAAAAACTGTTTTTT. Translated: CASSGDPATNEKLFF.

This clonotype occurred many times. The V call is TRBV7-2, the J call TRBJ1-6; TRBD1 matches at 8 bases. The germline CDR1 and CDR2 sequences are SGHTA and FQGNSA. Germline trimming cut 5 bases from V and 7 bases from J; bases unmatched to any gene: 10. The CDR3 consists of 16 residues. The CDR3 is CASSTNNQGANSPLHF. In DNA form, the CDR3 reads TGTGCCAGCAGCACGAACAATCAGGGGGCGAATTCACCCCTCCACTTT.